These 30 T cell receptor beta chains were all obtained from the same sample, sequenced in a study of siplizumab effects on memory and regulatory T cells (dated by TCRdb to the late 2010s). Receptors were amplified or captured by the immunoSEQ multiplex PCR assay. The table was pulled from immuneACCESS by TCRdb, which kept in-frame rearrangements only. Such tables lose some clones; where checked, under half of the loss comes from unresolved V genes, and the rest has no known cause. This sample comprises approximately 100,000 clones, about 91% of them detected only once. Under 0.75% of the sample lies in the top ten. The sample was Tregs sorted from blood. These receptors came from a human donor in good health.

V usage is TRBV7-8 and J usage is TRBJ2-2, with TRBD2 matching over 11 bases. After removal of 6 bases from V and 4 bases from J, the junction contained 4 bases not matched to a gene. This CDR3 comprises 15 residues. Germline CDR1 is SGHVS and CDR2 is FQNEAQ. The CDR3 nucleotides read TGTGCCAGCAGGGGACTAGCGGACTTCACCGGGGAGCTGTTTTTT. Amino acid sequence: CASRGLADFTGELFF.

This clone turned up a few times. V and J are TRBV29-1 and TRBJ1-1; D unresolved. This CDR3 comprises 8 residues. CDR1 and CDR2 from the germline V gene are SQVTM and ANQGSEA. The V end was cut by 7 bases, the J end by 10 bases, with 7 bases between. Written as DNA, the CDR3 is TGCAGCGCGGGGAGAGCTTTCTTT. Encoded protein: CSAGRAFF.

The chain couples TRBV6-1 to TRBJ1-2, with D perhaps TRBD1 (5 bases). The ends were cut back, 6 bases at V and 1 base at J, with 6 bases in the middle. Germline values: CDR1 MNHNS, CDR2 SASEGT. There are 12 residues in the CDR3. CDR3 DNA sequence: TGTGCCAGCAGCCAGGGTAACTATGGCTACACCTTC. It encodes CASSQGNYGYTF.

The genes are TRBV30 and TRBJ2-1, with TRBD2 matching over 10 bases. CDR1 and CDR2 from the germline V gene are GTSNPN and SVGIG (reference sequence). J lost 1 base, V lost 0 bases, and 3 bases had no gene match. This CDR3 has 16 amino acids. CDR3 amino acids: CAWSVRLAGSYNEQFF. The DNA for the CDR3 is TGTGCCTGGAGTGTACGACTAGCGGGTTCCTACAATGAGCAGTTCTTC.

The chain joins TRBV7-9 to TRBJ1-3; D uncertain. Trimming cost V 5 bases and J 0 bases, with 11 bases left between them. In germline, CDR1 is SEHNR, CDR2 FQNEAQ (reference sequence). This CDR3 is built from 15 residues. The CDR3 DNA follows: TGTGCCAGCAGCCCTCGCAGAGACTCTGGAAACACCATATATTTT. As protein: CASSPRRDSGNTIYF.

This clone has a handful of counts. This chain links TRBV7-9 with TRBJ1-2; D remains ambiguous. This CDR3 has 12 amino acids. Trimming removed 7 bases at V and 2 bases at J, with 8 bases between. Germline CDR1 reads SEHNR; CDR2 reads FQNEAQ (reference sequence). The CDR3 loop is CASNKGNYGYTF. The CDR3 nucleotides are TGTGCCAGCAACAAAGGCAACTATGGCTACACCTTC.

The genes are TRBV9 and TRBJ2-5; 9 positions match TRBD2. CDR1 SGDLS and CDR2 YYNGEE come from the germline V gene. Trimming removed 0 bases from V and 5 bases from J; junction bases left unmatched: 26. This CDR3 is 22 amino acids long. The CDR3 nucleotides read TGTGCCAGCAGCGTAGAGGCGGGCGGGCTGGGTTTTAGCGGGAGTTCCCGGGAGACCCAGTACTTC. The encoded protein is CASSVEAGGLGFSGSSRETQYF.

The rearrangement joins TRBV6-5 to TRBJ1-2; no clear D. The ends were cut back, 5 bases at V and 7 bases at J, with 17 bases in the middle. The CDR3 has 14 amino acids. In germline, CDR1 is MNHEY, CDR2 SVGAGI. CDR3 sequence: CASSLLRDGLGYTF. As DNA, the CDR3 is TGTGCCAGCAGTCTCCTCCGAGATGGTCTTGGCTACACCTTC.

The rearrangement links TRBV11-1 to TRBJ2-5, with 7 bases matching TRBD2. V lost 5 bases, J lost 7 bases, and 4 bases stayed unmatched. This CDR3 comprises 12 residues. From germline, CDR1 is SGHAT and CDR2 FQDESV (reference sequence). The CDR3 loop reads CASSRSGGTQYF. The CDR3 region has the DNA TGTGCCAGCAGCCGATCGGGGGGGACCCAGTACTTC.

The V call is TRBV6-6, the J call TRBJ1-5, with a weak D call TRBD1 (5 bases). This CDR3 comprises 16 residues. Looked up from germline, CDR1 is MNHNY and CDR2 is SVGAGI (reference sequence). The V gene lost 2 bases and the J gene lost 0 bases, with 11 bases spanning the gap. The chain's CDR3 is CASSYQGARSNQPQHF. CDR3 bases: TGTGCCAGCAGTTACCAGGGAGCCCGTAGCAATCAGCCCCAGCATTTT.

This sequence joins TRBV5-1 and TRBJ1-2; a weak D match, TRBD1 (6 bases). Germline CDR1 reads SGHRS; CDR2 reads YFSETQ. Deletions cut 6 bases from V and 9 bases from J, with 24 bases between. CDR3 length: 15 amino acids. The CDR3 DNA reads as TGCGCCAGCAAGGAAACTGAGCGACAGGTTTGGAGCTACACCTTC. Protein sequence: CASKETERQVWSYTF.

V is TRBV11-2 and J is TRBJ2-5; D is ambiguous. There are 16 residues in the CDR3. V dropped 0 bases and J dropped 5 bases, with 16 bases sitting between them. Germline-derived CDR1 and CDR2 are SGHAT and FQNNGV. The CDR3 sequence: CASSLDFWASSETQYF. CDR3 in DNA: TGTGCCAGCAGCTTAGATTTTTGGGCCAGTAGCGAGACCCAGTACTTC.

The chain is built from TRBV30 and TRBJ1-2, with a possible D match to TRBD1 (5 bases). CDR3 length equals 13 residues. Trimming pared 0 bases from V and 4 bases from J, leaving 9 bases between. CDR1 is GTSNPN and CDR2 is SVGIG in the germline V gene (reference sequence). The CDR3 bases are TGTGCCTGGAGTGTACAGGCTACCTATGGCTACACCTTC. Translating it yields CAWSVQATYGYTF.

The rearrangement links TRBV6-6 to TRBJ2-7, with D perhaps matching TRBD1 (6 bases). V was cut by 5 bases and J by 2 bases, with 13 bases left in between. Germline loops: CDR1 MNHNY, CDR2 SVGAGI (reference sequence). The CDR3 is 14 residues long. CDR3 bases: TGTGCCAGCAGTACCGGGACAAAAACCTACGAGCAGTACTTC. It yields the protein CASSTGTKTYEQYF.

The chain uses TRBV7-9 and TRBJ1-3; no definite D call. CDR1 and CDR2 (germline): SEHNR, FQNEAQ (reference sequence). The CDR3 spans 14 residues. The V end was cut by 5 bases, the J end by 3 bases, with 11 bases between. This chain's CDR3 is CASSIVGGGNTIYF. CDR3 coding DNA: TGTGCCAGCAGCATCGTAGGTGGTGGAAACACCATATATTTT.

This chain links TRBV19 with TRBJ1-2, with D possibly matching TRBD1 (6 bases). The CDR3 loop spans 14 amino acids. Germline V gene sequence: CDR1 LNHDA, CDR2 SQIVND (reference sequence). The V gene lost 8 bases and the J gene lost 2 bases, with 15 bases spanning the gap. The CDR3 nucleotides read TGTGCCAGTGCTCTCGGCAGGGGAAACTATGGCTACACCTTC. Translated, it gives CASALGRGNYGYTF.

This clone was counted a single time. The V gene is TRBV10-1, the J gene TRBJ2-3; 10 bases match TRBD2. In germline, CDR1 is WNHNN, CDR2 SYGVQD (reference sequence). This CDR3 is 18 amino acids long. V was clipped by 1 base and J by 5 bases; unmatched bases: 12. The CDR3 sequence is CASSEFPTASGSGDTQYF. The CDR3 nucleotides read TGCGCCAGCAGTGAGTTCCCGACGGCTAGCGGGAGTGGAGATACGCAGTATTTT.

J is TRBJ1-2 and V is TRBV29-1, with D possibly being TRBD1 (6 bases). The CDR3 runs 15 residues. Germline CDR1 and CDR2: SQVTM and ANQGSEA. Trimming stripped 5 bases from V and 8 bases from J, with 24 bases between. The CDR3 sequence: CSVYRPSRGAEGYTF. The CDR3 nucleotides are TGCAGCGTTTATCGGCCTTCCCGGGGGGCAGAAGGCTACACCTTC.

This clone has a single count. This same CDR3 is encoded by further DNA sequences in the sample. The rearrangement joins TRBV27 to TRBJ1-2, with D perhaps matching TRBD1 (6 bases). The V and J ends lost 3 bases and 3 bases respectively, with 8 bases between them. This CDR3 has 13 amino acids. From germline, CDR1 is MNHEY and CDR2 SMNVEV (reference sequence). CDR3 in amino acids: CASSLYRDYGYTF. CDR3 bases: TGTGCCAGCAGTTTGTACAGGGACTATGGCTACACCTTC.

The chain recombines TRBV25-1 with TRBJ2-3, with 8 bases matching TRBD1. The germline CDR1 and CDR2 sequences are MGHDK and SYGVNS. CDR3 length: 17 amino acids. Trimming took 1 base from V and 1 from J; bases not matched to a gene: 7. The CDR3 loop is CASSEWRGQAGTDTQYF. The DNA of the CDR3 is TGTGCCAGCAGTGAATGGAGGGGACAGGCTGGCACAGATACGCAGTATTTT.

CDR3 coding DNA: TGTGCCAGCAAGTCGTGGGGCGAGAGCTCCTACAATGAGCAGTTCTTC. Translating gives CASKSWGESSYNEQFF. This chain uses TRBV2 with TRBJ2-1, with D possibly being TRBD1 (5 bases). This CDR3 spans 16 amino acids. Trimming took 7 bases from V and 0 from J, leaving 16 bases between them. CDR1 SNHLY and CDR2 FYNNEI come from the germline V gene.

The CDR3 DNA reads as TGCGCCAGCAGCCAAGGACCAACCGGCGGCTACACCTTC. Translation gives CASSQGPTGGYTF. The gene calls are TRBV4-1 and TRBJ1-2; D is undetermined. The germline gives CDR1 MGHRA, CDR2 YSYEKL. V was shortened by 1 base and J by 8 bases, with 11 bases between the two germline ends. The CDR3 length is 13 residues.

This rearrangement joins TRBV28 to TRBJ1-2, with 8 bases identical to TRBD1. Per the germline V gene, CDR1 is MDHEN and CDR2 is SYDVKM. V gave up 5 bases and J gave up 5 bases; unmatched junction bases: 10. The CDR3 is made up of 15 amino acids. The CDR3 DNA reads as TGTGCCAGCAGTCCCCTGGACAGGGCCCAATATGGCTACACCTTC. The encoded protein is CASSPLDRAQYGYTF.

The CDR3 sequence: CASSLLGQGNTIYF. The CDR3 coding sequence is TGTGCCAGCAGCTTGTTAGGACAGGGAAACACCATATATTTT. The V call is TRBV5-6, the J call TRBJ1-3, with D possibly TRBD1 on 6 matching bases. The CDR3 spans 14 residues. V was pared by 1 base and J by 4 bases, with 9 bases between. Germline assignment: CDR1 SGHDT and CDR2 YYEEEE.

V and J are TRBV5-6 and TRBJ2-7, with TRBD1 identical over 8 bases. CDR1 and CDR2 from the germline V gene are SGHDT and YYEEEE. This CDR3 has 14 residues. J was trimmed by 2 bases and V by 3 bases; bases with no gene match: 4. CDR3 sequence (DNA): TGTGCCAGCAGCTGGGACAGGCCCCCCTACGAGCAGTACTTC. This encodes CASSWDRPPYEQYF.

Remarks on this clone: A read error may explain this, as a much larger clone is one base away. The chain employs TRBV6-5 and TRBJ2-3; D uncertain. Germline V gene lookup returns CDR1 MNHEY and CDR2 SVGAGI. The CDR3 runs 12 residues. Trimming removed 6 bases from V and 2 bases from J, with 6 bases in between. The chain's CDR3 is CASSRNTDTQYF. DNA for the CDR3: TGTGCCAGCAGCCGTAACACAGATACGCAGTATTTT.

This chain connects TRBV6-1 to TRBJ1-5, with 9 nucleotides matching TRBD1. This CDR3 comprises 14 residues. V was clipped by 6 bases and J by 5 bases; unmatched bases: 5. Germline CDR1 MNHNS, CDR2 SASEGT. In DNA, the CDR3 is TGTGCCAGCAGCAACCGGGACAGGGATCAGCCCCAGCATTTT. Amino acid sequence: CASSNRDRDQPQHF.

The chain couples TRBV6-1 to TRBJ2-7; D gene ambiguous. This CDR3 has 10 amino acids. Germline V CDR1 and CDR2: MNHNS, SASEGT. Between the trimmed V and J ends, which lost 8 bases and 3 bases, there was a span of 5 bases. The CDR3, as DNA: TGTGCCAGCTCGGTCTACGAGCAGTACTTC. This sequence encodes CASSVYEQYF.

The CDR3 is CASTPGQGRGDTEAFF. CDR3 bases: TGTGCCAGCACCCCTGGACAGGGGCGAGGAGACACTGAAGCTTTCTTT. This sequence joins TRBV5-6 and TRBJ1-1; TRBD1 aligns across 9 bases. This CDR3 has 16 residues. J lost 3 bases, V lost 6 bases, and 12 bases had no gene match. Germline V lookup: CDR1 SGHDT, CDR2 YYEEEE.

The V and J genes are TRBV28 and TRBJ1-1; D might be TRBD1 (5 bases). Germline V lookup: CDR1 MDHEN, CDR2 SYDVKM. The CDR3 is 14 residues long. V dropped 2 bases and J dropped 5 bases, with 12 bases sitting between them. The chain's CDR3 is CASSLPRGGTEAFF. DNA of the CDR3: TGTGCCAGCAGTTTACCCCGGGGGGGAACTGAAGCTTTCTTT. Using reference TRBV28 and TRBJ1-1 for the parts outside the CDR3, the full variable domain is DVKVTQSSRYLVKRTGEKVFLECVQDMDHENMFWYRQDPGLGLRLIYFSYDVKMKEKGDIPEGYSVSREKKERFSLILESASTNQTSMYLCASSLPRGGTEAFFGQGTRLTVV.